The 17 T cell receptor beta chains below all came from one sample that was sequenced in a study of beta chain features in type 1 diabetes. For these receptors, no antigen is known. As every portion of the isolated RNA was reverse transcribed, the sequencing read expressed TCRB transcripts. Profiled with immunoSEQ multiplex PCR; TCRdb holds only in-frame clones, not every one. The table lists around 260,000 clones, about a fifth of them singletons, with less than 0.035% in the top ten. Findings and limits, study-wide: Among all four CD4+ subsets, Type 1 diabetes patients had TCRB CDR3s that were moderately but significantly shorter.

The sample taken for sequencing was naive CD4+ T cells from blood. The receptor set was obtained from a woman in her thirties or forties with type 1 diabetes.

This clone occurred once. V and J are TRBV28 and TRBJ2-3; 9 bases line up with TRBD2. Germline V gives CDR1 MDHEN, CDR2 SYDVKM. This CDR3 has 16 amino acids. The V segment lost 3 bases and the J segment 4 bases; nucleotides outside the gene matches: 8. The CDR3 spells CASSLTGGRVPDTQYF. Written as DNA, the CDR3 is TGTGCCAGCAGTTTGACCGGCGGGAGGGTCCCAGATACGCAGTATTTT.

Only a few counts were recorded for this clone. The CDR3 DNA reads TGTGCCAGCAGCTTAGAGGGCGGGAGCACAGATACGCAGTATTTT. It specifies CASSLEGGSTDTQYF. The genes are TRBV7-9 and TRBJ2-3; D perhaps matches TRBD2 (5 bases). Germline-derived CDR1 and CDR2 are SEHNR and FQNEAQ (reference sequence). Trimming stripped 1 base from V and 0 bases from J, with 8 bases between. There are 15 residues in the CDR3.

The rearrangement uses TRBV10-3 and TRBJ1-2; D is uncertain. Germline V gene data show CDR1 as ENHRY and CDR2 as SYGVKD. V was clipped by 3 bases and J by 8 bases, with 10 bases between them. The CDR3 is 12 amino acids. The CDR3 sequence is CAISDSTEGYTF. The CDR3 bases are TGTGCCATCAGTGACTCCACAGAAGGCTACACCTTC.

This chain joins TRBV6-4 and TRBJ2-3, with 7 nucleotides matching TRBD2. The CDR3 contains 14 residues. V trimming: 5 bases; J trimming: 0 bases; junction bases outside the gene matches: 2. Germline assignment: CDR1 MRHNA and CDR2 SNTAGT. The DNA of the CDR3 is TGTGCCAGCAGTAGCGGGGTTAGCACAGATACGCAGTATTTT. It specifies CASSSGVSTDTQYF.

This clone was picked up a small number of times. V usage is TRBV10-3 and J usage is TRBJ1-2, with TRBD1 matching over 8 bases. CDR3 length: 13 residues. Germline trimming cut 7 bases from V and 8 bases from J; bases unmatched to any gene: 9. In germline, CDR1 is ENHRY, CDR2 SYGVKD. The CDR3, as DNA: TGTGCCATCAAAGGACAGGGTATCGACGGCTACACCTTC. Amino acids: CAIKGQGIDGYTF.

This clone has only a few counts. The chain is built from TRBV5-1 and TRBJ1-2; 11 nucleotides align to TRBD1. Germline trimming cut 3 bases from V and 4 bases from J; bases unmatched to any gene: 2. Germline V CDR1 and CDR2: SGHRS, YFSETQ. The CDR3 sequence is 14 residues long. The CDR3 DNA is TGCGCCAGCAGCTGGACAGGGGGCACCTATGGCTACACCTTC. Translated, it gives CASSWTGGTYGYTF.

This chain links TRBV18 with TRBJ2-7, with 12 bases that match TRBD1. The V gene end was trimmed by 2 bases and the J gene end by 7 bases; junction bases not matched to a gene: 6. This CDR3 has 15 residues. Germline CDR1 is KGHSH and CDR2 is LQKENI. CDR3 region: CASSPGTGGLVEQYF. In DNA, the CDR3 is TGTGCCAGCTCACCAGGGACAGGGGGCCTCGTGGAGCAGTACTTC.

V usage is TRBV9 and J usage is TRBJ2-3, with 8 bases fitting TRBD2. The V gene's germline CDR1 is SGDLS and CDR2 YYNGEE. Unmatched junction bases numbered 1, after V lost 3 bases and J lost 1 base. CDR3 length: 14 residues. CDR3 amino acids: CASSAGGGTDTQYF. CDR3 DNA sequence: TGTGCCAGCAGCGCGGGGGGGGGCACAGATACGCAGTATTTT.

The CDR3 DNA is TGTGCCAGCAGCTTCCCGTTCGGAGGGAGTGGCACGCAGTATTTT. Protein: CASSFPFGGSGTQYF. J is TRBJ2-3 and V is TRBV7-2; D is perhaps TRBD2 (6 bases). CDR1 is SGHTA, CDR2 FQGNSA, per germline. This CDR3 has 15 residues. V lost 3 bases, J lost 9 bases, and 19 bases lay in between.

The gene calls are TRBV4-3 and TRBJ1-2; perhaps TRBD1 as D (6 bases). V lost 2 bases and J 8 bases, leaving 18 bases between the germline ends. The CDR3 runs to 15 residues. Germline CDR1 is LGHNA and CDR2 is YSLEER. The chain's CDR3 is CASSQRTASPGGYTF. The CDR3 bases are TGCGCCAGCAGCCAAAGGACAGCCTCTCCTGGGGGCTACACCTTC.

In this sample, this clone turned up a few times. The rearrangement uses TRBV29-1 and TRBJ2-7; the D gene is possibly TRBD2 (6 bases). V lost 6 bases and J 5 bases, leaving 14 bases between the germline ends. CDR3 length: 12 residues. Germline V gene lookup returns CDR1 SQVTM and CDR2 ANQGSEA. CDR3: CSVWGRRDEQYF. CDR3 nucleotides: TGCAGCGTCTGGGGACGGAGGGACGAGCAGTACTTC.

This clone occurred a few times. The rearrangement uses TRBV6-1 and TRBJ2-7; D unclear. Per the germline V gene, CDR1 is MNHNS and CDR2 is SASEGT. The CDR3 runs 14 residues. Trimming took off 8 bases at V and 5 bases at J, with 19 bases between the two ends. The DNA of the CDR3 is TGTGCCAGCGGGTGGCCAGGCCATTCCGACGAGCAGTACTTC. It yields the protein CASGWPGHSDEQYF.

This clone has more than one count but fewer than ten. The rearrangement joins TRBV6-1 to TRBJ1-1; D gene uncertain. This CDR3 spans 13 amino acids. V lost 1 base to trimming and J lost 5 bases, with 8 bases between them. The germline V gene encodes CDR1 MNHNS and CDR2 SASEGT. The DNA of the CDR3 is TGTGCCAGCAGTGAAGGAGGAGGTACTGAAGCTTTCTTT. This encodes CASSEGGGTEAFF.

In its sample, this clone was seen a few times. The CDR3 sequence is CATASGTIIYEQYF. The DNA of the CDR3 is TGTGCCACGGCTTCCGGGACAATTATCTACGAGCAGTACTTC. J is TRBJ2-7 and V is TRBV6-6; tentatively, D is TRBD1 (6 bases). The germline gives CDR1 MNHNY, CDR2 SVGAGI (reference sequence). The CDR3 sequence is 14 residues long. Trimming cost V 10 bases and J 3 bases, with 19 bases left between them.

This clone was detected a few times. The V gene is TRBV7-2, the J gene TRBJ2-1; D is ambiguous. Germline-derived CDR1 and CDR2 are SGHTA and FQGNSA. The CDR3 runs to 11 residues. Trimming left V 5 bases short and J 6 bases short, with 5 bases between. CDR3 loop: CASSGGNEQFF. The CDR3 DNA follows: TGTGCCAGCAGCGGCGGCAATGAGCAGTTCTTC.

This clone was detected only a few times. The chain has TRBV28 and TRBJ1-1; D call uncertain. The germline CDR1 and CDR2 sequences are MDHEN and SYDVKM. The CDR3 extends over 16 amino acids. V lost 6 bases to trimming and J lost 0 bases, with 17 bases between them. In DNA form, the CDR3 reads TGTGCCAGCAGGTTGCGGCTCTCGCCCATGAACACTGAAGCTTTCTTT. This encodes CASRLRLSPMNTEAFF. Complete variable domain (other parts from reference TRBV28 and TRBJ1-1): DVKVTQSSRYLVKRTGEKVFLECVQDMDHENMFWYRQDPGLGLRLIYFSYDVKMKEKGDIPEGYSVSREKKERFSLILESASTNQTSMYLCASRLRLSPMNTEAFFGQGTRLTVV.

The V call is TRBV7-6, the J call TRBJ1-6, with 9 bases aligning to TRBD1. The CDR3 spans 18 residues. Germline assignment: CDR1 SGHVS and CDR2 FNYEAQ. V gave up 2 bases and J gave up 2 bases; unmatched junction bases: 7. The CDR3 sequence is CASSLTDRGRTYNSPLHF. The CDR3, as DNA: TGTGCCAGCAGCTTAACGGACAGGGGTCGGACCTATAATTCACCCCTCCACTTT.